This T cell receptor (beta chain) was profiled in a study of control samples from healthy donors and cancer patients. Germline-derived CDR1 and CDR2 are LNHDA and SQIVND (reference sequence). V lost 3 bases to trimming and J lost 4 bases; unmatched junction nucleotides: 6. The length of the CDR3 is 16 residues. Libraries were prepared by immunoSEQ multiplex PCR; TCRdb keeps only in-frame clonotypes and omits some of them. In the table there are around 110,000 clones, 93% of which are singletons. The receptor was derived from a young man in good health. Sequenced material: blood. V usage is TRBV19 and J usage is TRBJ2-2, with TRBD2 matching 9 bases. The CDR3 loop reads CASSIMRGGSTGELFF. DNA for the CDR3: TGTGCCAGTAGTATTATGCGGGGGGGAAGCACCGGGGAGCTGTTTTTT.